This entry lists 25 T cell receptor beta chains sequenced from one sample in a study of T cell responses to AZD1222 COVID-19 vaccine. The assay was immunoSEQ multiplex PCR, and TCRdb's table has in-frame clones only and misses some. The sample lists more than 60,000 clones, approximately 86% occurring once. Here the sequenced sample was peripheral blood, taken on day 0 of AZD1222 vaccination. The source of these receptors is an adult in good health.

The CDR3 DNA is TGTGCCAGCGGACCCCGTGGGGGGATGTGGTATGGCTACACCTTC. This codes for CASGPRGGMWYGYTF. The V call is TRBV7-9, the J call TRBJ1-2; TRBD1 is a possible D gene (5 bases). The CDR3 runs 15 residues. Between the trimmed V and J ends, which lost 8 bases and 5 bases, there was a span of 21 bases. Germline-derived CDR1 and CDR2 are SEHNR and FQNEAQ (reference sequence).

The CDR3 loop reads CASSQGVQGSRNSPLHF. The CDR3 DNA sequence: TGCGCCAGCAGCCAAGGAGTACAGGGGAGTAGGAATTCACCCCTCCACTTT. The V and J genes are TRBV4-3 and TRBJ1-6; 7 nucleotides agree with TRBD1. V lost 1 base to trimming and J lost 7 bases; unmatched junction nucleotides: 10. This CDR3 spans 17 amino acids. The V gene's germline CDR1 is LGHNA and CDR2 YSLEER.

This clone has only one observation. This sequence joins TRBV5-1 and TRBJ1-2, with D tentatively TRBD1 (5 bases). Trimming shortened V by 0 bases and J by 5 bases, and 17 bases separated the two germline ends. CDR1 is SGHRS and CDR2 is YFSETQ in the germline V gene. The CDR3 length is 16 residues. CDR3 amino acids: CASSLGQSGNFYGYTF. DNA for the CDR3: TGCGCCAGCAGCTTGGGACAGTCGGGAAACTTTTATGGCTACACCTTC.

The sample holds a few counts of this clone. This chain uses TRBV3-1 (or the pseudogene TRBV3-2) with TRBJ2-5; D not certain. CDR1 is LGHDT and CDR2 is YNNKEL in the germline V gene (reference sequence). This CDR3 contains 14 residues. Trimming cost V 4 bases and J 1 base, with 10 bases left between them. CDR3 loop: CASSLTSSQETQYF. CDR3 DNA sequence: TGTGCCAGCAGCCTCACAAGCTCCCAAGAGACCCAGTACTTC.

This CDR3 reads CASSVTLNTGELFF. CDR3 in DNA: TGCGCCAGCAGCGTGACACTGAACACCGGGGAGCTGTTTTTT. The chain employs TRBV5-1 and TRBJ2-2; the D is unclear. CDR3 length equals 14 residues. Trimming pared 4 bases from V and 1 base from J, leaving 8 bases between. Germline CDR1 reads SGHRS; CDR2 reads YFSETQ.

CDR3 residues: CASSGPQGGDGIQYF. The CDR3 bases are TGTGCCAGCAGCGGGCCGCAGGGGGGAGATGGCATTCAGTACTTC. The chain employs TRBV9 and TRBJ2-4; a weak D match, TRBD1 (7 bases). This CDR3 contains 15 residues. Germline CDR1 is SGDLS and CDR2 is YYNGEE. The V and J ends lost 3 bases and 9 bases respectively, with 19 bases between them.

This rearrangement joins TRBV27 to TRBJ1-2; D remains unclear. V lost 3 bases and J lost 3, with 11 bases in between. The germline V gene encodes CDR1 MNHEY and CDR2 SMNVEV (reference sequence). The CDR3 is 14 amino acids. CDR3 bases: TGTGCCAGCAGTTTCAGGAACAGCGACTATGGCTACACCTTC. Translation: CASSFRNSDYGYTF.

This clone has a handful of counts. V is TRBV27 and J is TRBJ1-1, with 8 bases aligning to TRBD1. V shed 9 bases and J 3 bases; nucleotides not matched to a gene: 3. This CDR3 contains 12 residues. Germline V CDR1 and CDR2: MNHEY, SMNVEV (reference sequence). CDR3 bases: TGTGCCAGTCAGGGGGCCTACACTGAAGCTTTCTTT. Amino acids: CASQGAYTEAFF.

V is TRBV28 and J is TRBJ1-4, with D hard to call. V was pared by 5 bases and J by 0 bases, with 13 bases between. CDR3 length: 16 amino acids. Germline V lookup: CDR1 MDHEN, CDR2 SYDVKM. The CDR3 spells CASSLEAAATNEKLFF. The CDR3 DNA follows: TGTGCCAGCAGTCTCGAGGCAGCTGCAACTAATGAAAAACTGTTTTTT. The full variable domain, completed using reference TRBV28 and TRBJ1-4, is DVKVTQSSRYLVKRTGEKVFLECVQDMDHENMFWYRQDPGLGLRLIYFSYDVKMKEKGDIPEGYSVSREKKERFSLILESASTNQTSMYLCASSLEAAATNEKLFFGSGTQLSVL.

The V call is TRBV3-1 (or the pseudogene TRBV3-2), the J call TRBJ1-2; weak D call: TRBD1 (6 bases). This CDR3 has 15 amino acids. Germline lookup yields CDR1 LGHDT and CDR2 YNNKEL (reference sequence). The V end was cut by 4 bases, the J end by 6 bases, with 18 bases between. CDR3 loop: CASSPTLGTNHGYTF. In DNA form, the CDR3 reads TGTGCCAGCAGCCCTACACTTGGGACAAACCATGGCTACACCTTC.

The DNA of the CDR3 is TGTGCCAGCTCACCACCGGGGCTTCGCTACGAGCAGTACTTC. It specifies CASSPPGLRYEQYF. The chain uses TRBV18 and TRBJ2-7; a possible D gene is TRBD1 (5 bases). Germline V lookup: CDR1 KGHSH, CDR2 LQKENI. The CDR3 runs to 14 residues. Trimming removed 0 bases from V and 3 bases from J, with 9 bases in between.

The chain joins TRBV6-2 or TRBV6-3 to TRBJ1-2; D is possibly TRBD1 (5 bases). The germline CDR1 and CDR2 sequences are MNHEY and SVGEGT. This CDR3 spans 16 amino acids. Trimming stripped 5 bases from V and 1 base from J, with 17 bases between. CDR3: CASSGPAGTLNYGYTF. The CDR3 region has the DNA TGTGCCAGCAGTGGGCCAGCGGGGACCCTTAACTATGGCTACACCTTC.

This chain uses TRBV5-4 with TRBJ1-1, with D perhaps TRBD1 (5 bases). The germline CDR1 and CDR2 sequences are SGHNT and YYREEE (reference sequence). Trimming removed 5 bases at V and 5 bases at J, with 19 bases between. CDR3 length: 15 amino acids. This CDR3 reads CASRSITLRGTEAFF. The CDR3 DNA reads TGTGCCAGCAGGTCGATTACCCTTAGGGGTACTGAAGCTTTCTTT.

This chain links TRBV3-1 (or the pseudogene TRBV3-2) with TRBJ1-3; D is undetermined. The V gene's germline CDR1 is LGHDT and CDR2 YNNKEL (reference sequence). CDR3 length: 15 amino acids. V was cut by 1 base and J by 2 bases, with 9 bases left in between. DNA for the CDR3: TGTGCCAGCAGCCAAGTCGCAGGTGCTGGAAACACCATATATTTT. This encodes CASSQVAGAGNTIYF.

The chain joins TRBV9 to TRBJ2-5; D ambiguous. The CDR3 runs to 13 residues. Trimming stripped 3 bases from V and 2 bases from J, with 8 bases between. Germline assignment: CDR1 SGDLS and CDR2 YYNGEE. The CDR3 sequence is CASSAELQETQYF. CDR3 DNA: TGTGCCAGCAGCGCGGAACTACAAGAGACCCAGTACTTC.

The CDR3 nucleotides read TGCGCCAGCAGCCGTGAAAAGCGGGTAGCAGATACGCAGTATTTT. It translates to CASSREKRVADTQYF. The chain has TRBV4-3 and TRBJ2-3; tentative D call: TRBD2 (6 bases). V dropped 4 bases and J dropped 4 bases, with 15 bases sitting between them. The germline gives CDR1 LGHNA, CDR2 YSLEER. The CDR3 is 15 amino acids.

V usage is TRBV19 and J usage is TRBJ1-2, with D hard to call. The V gene lost 2 bases and the J gene lost 3 bases, with 7 bases spanning the gap. Germline V gene data show CDR1 as LNHDA and CDR2 as SQIVND (reference sequence). The CDR3 totals 13 residues. In nucleotides, the CDR3 is TGTGCCAGTAGTATAACTCACGACTATGGCTACACCTTC. Encoded protein: CASSITHDYGYTF.

Note on this clone: This sample includes further DNA sequences coding for the same CDR3. The chain links TRBV6-2 or TRBV6-3 to TRBJ2-7; no clear D gene. There are 13 residues in the CDR3. Germline-derived CDR1 and CDR2 are MNHEY and SVGEGT. With 2 bases removed from V and 2 bases from J, the gap between germline ends came to 7 bases. The CDR3 sequence: CASSYRPTYEQYF. The CDR3 coding sequence is TGTGCCAGCAGTTACCGGCCGACCTACGAGCAGTACTTC.

The V and J genes are TRBV7-9 and TRBJ1-1, with D possibly TRBD1 on 5 matching bases. CDR1 SEHNR and CDR2 FQNEAQ come from the germline V gene (reference sequence). V was pared by 5 bases and J by 6 bases, with 13 bases between. The CDR3 runs to 13 residues. The CDR3 here is CASSTRRGAEAFF. Here the CDR3 DNA reads TGTGCCAGCAGCACCAGAAGGGGTGCTGAAGCTTTCTTT.

This clone was picked up a small number of times. This sequence joins TRBV30 and TRBJ1-1; 9 nucleotides match TRBD1. CDR3 size: 13 residues. CDR1 and CDR2 (germline): GTSNPN, SVGIG (reference sequence). V trimming: 5 bases; J trimming: 4 bases; junction bases outside the gene matches: 5. The CDR3 DNA reads as TGTGCCTGGTTAGACAGGGGGGTCACTGAAGCTTTCTTT. The encoded protein is CAWLDRGVTEAFF.

The rearrangement uses TRBV14 and TRBJ2-5; D is perhaps TRBD2 (6 bases). CDR3 length: 16 amino acids. Trimming stripped 5 bases from V and 0 bases from J, with 16 bases between. Per the germline V gene, CDR1 is SGHDN and CDR2 is FVKESK. The CDR3 coding sequence is TGTGCCAGCAGCGAACAATTCGCGGGGTACCAAGAGACCCAGTACTTC. Protein product: CASSEQFAGYQETQYF.

The V call is TRBV25-1, the J call TRBJ2-7; 7 bases are a match to TRBD1. The junction had 14 bases not matched to a gene; V was cut back by 6 bases and J by 3 bases. Per the germline V gene, CDR1 is MGHDK and CDR2 is SYGVNS. This CDR3 region has 16 residues. The CDR3 is CASSGPLGQTFYEQYF. The CDR3 bases are TGTGCCAGCAGCGGGCCCCTGGGACAGACCTTCTACGAGCAGTACTTC.

The gene calls are TRBV27 and TRBJ1-3; D is unclear. Trimming left V 0 bases short and J 4 bases short, with 13 bases between. This CDR3 has 16 amino acids. Germline V lookup: CDR1 MNHEY, CDR2 SMNVEV (reference sequence). CDR3 sequence reads: CASSLSSSFLGNTIYF. The CDR3 DNA sequence: TGTGCCAGCAGTTTATCTTCGAGTTTTCTCGGAAACACCATATATTTT.

The rearrangement joins TRBV21-1 to TRBJ1-6; the D call of TRBD1 is as the table states it, not checked on the DNA. TRBV21-1 is a pseudogene locus. The CDR3 is 19 amino acids. The CDR3 coding sequence is TGTGCCAGCAGTACCGGGACAGGGTACTTCCGCTCCTATAATTCACCCCTCCACTTT. Translated, it gives CASSTGTGYFRSYNSPLHF.

This clone appeared a single time. J is TRBJ2-7 and V is TRBV19, with D perhaps TRBD2 (5 bases). The CDR3 contains 14 residues. V was clipped by 1 base and J by 5 bases, with 12 bases between them. Germline lookup yields CDR1 LNHDA and CDR2 SQIVND (reference sequence). CDR3 loop: CASSIGGTADEQYF. The CDR3 coding sequence is TGTGCCAGTAGTATAGGGGGTACAGCGGACGAGCAGTACTTC.